The rows below give T cell receptor beta chains drawn from one sample of a study of cytomegalovirus exposure and HLA in healthy donors. The table came from immunoSEQ multiplex PCR; TCRdb's copy has only in-frame clones and leaves some out. The profile shows 85,000 to 110,000 clones, approximately 72% of them singletons. Material for sequencing was PBMCs. Receptors were obtained from a woman aged 45-65 years in good health and CMV-seronegative. The CDR3 runs from the conserved cysteine through the conserved F or W. D genes are given only for firm matches. The size of a clone is reported for some rows only, either as once, few or many, or as a class for expanded clones.

CDR3nt: TGTGCCAGCAGCCTGGACGGAGGAAATTCACCCCTCCACTTT; CDR3aa: CASSLDGGNSPLHF; j_gene: TRBJ1-6; d_gene: .; v_gene: TRBV5-4; abundance: .
CDR3nt: TGCGCCAGCAACTATTGCAGGGGTTGCACAGATACGCAGTATTTT; CDR3aa: CASNYCRGCTDTQYF; j_gene: TRBJ2-3; d_gene: .; v_gene: TRBV4-3; abundance: .
CDR3nt: TGCGCCAGCAGTCTGCGGAGCGATGAGCAGTTCTTC; CDR3aa: CASSLRSDEQFF; j_gene: TRBJ2-1; d_gene: .; v_gene: TRBV4-1; abundance: .
CDR3nt: TGCAGTGGAAAGGGACTGGATACGCAGTATTTT; CDR3aa: CSGKGLDTQYF; j_gene: TRBJ2-3; d_gene: .; v_gene: TRBV20-1; abundance: .
CDR3nt: TGTGCCAGCACTAGCGCCTCCTACGAGCAGTACTTC; CDR3aa: CASTSASYEQYF; j_gene: TRBJ2-7; d_gene: .; v_gene: TRBV6-5; abundance: few
CDR3nt: TGCGCCAGCAGCGACGGGACTAGCGGGATTAACGAGCAGTACTTC; CDR3aa: CASSDGTSGINEQYF; j_gene: TRBJ2-7; d_gene: TRBD2; v_gene: TRBV5-1; abundance: .
CDR3nt: TGTGCCAGCAGCTCAATGACACGAGTACACTATGGCTACACCTTC; CDR3aa: CASSSMTRVHYGYTF; j_gene: TRBJ1-2; d_gene: .; v_gene: TRBV11-2; abundance: .
CDR3nt: TGTGCCAGCAGCTTAGCGAGGACTAGAGGAGAGACCCAGTACTTC; CDR3aa: CASSLARTRGETQYF; j_gene: TRBJ2-5; d_gene: TRBD2; v_gene: TRBV7-2; abundance: .
CDR3nt: TGTGCCAGCAGCTTGGCCGACAGCAATAATTCACCCCTCCACTTT; CDR3aa: CASSLADSNNSPLHF; j_gene: TRBJ1-6; d_gene: .; v_gene: TRBV5-5; abundance: .
CDR3nt: TGTGCCAGCAGCCTTTCAGGGGGCAAATCCTACAATGAGCAGTTCTTC; CDR3aa: CASSLSGGKSYNEQFF; j_gene: TRBJ2-1; d_gene: TRBD1; v_gene: TRBV11-2; abundance: few
CDR3nt: TGTGCCAGCAGTGCCGGGACAGGGAGATACGAGCAGTACTTC; CDR3aa: CASSAGTGRYEQYF; j_gene: TRBJ2-7; d_gene: TRBD1; v_gene: TRBV28; abundance: .
CDR3nt: TGTGCCAGTACCGAGTCCCCGGTTTATAGCAATCAGCCCCAGCATTTT; CDR3aa: CASTESPVYSNQPQHF; j_gene: TRBJ1-5; d_gene: .; v_gene: TRBV19; abundance: few
CDR3nt: TGTGCCAGCAGTCACCCCCCCAGACTAGTAAGGGAGACCCAGTACTTC; CDR3aa: CASSHPPRLVRETQYF; j_gene: TRBJ2-5; d_gene: .; v_gene: TRBV7-2; abundance: .
CDR3nt: TGTGCCAGCAGCCCAGGGACTAGCGGGAGGGCCTATGAGCAGTTCTTC; CDR3aa: CASSPGTSGRAYEQFF; j_gene: TRBJ2-1; d_gene: TRBD2; v_gene: TRBV7-3; abundance: .
CDR3nt: TGTGCCAGCTCACCTATTGCCCTAGCGGCCTACGAGCAGTACTTC; CDR3aa: CASSPIALAAYEQYF; j_gene: TRBJ2-7; d_gene: TRBD2; v_gene: TRBV18; abundance: .
CDR3nt: TGTGCCAGCAGCTCACCAGACAGGTCGGGCTACGAGCAGTACTTC; CDR3aa: CASSSPDRSGYEQYF; j_gene: TRBJ2-7; d_gene: .; v_gene: TRBV7-2; abundance: .
CDR3nt: TGTGCCAGCAGCGTTGGTGGTGGAACTAGCGGGAGGGCCGGGGAGCTGTTTTTT; CDR3aa: CASSVGGGTSGRAGELFF; j_gene: TRBJ2-2; d_gene: TRBD2; v_gene: TRBV9; abundance: .
CDR3nt: TGTGCCATCGGGATAGGTAGCGGGAGCTCCTACAATGAGCAGTTCTTC; CDR3aa: CAIGIGSGSSYNEQFF; j_gene: TRBJ2-1; d_gene: TRBD2; v_gene: TRBV10-3; abundance: .
CDR3nt: TGTGCCAGTAGCTGGACAGGGAGCAATCAGCCCCAGCATTTT; CDR3aa: CASSWTGSNQPQHF; j_gene: TRBJ1-5; d_gene: TRBD1; v_gene: TRBV2; abundance: once
CDR3nt: TGTGCCAGCAAACCATCAGGGGAAGCTTTCTTT; CDR3aa: CASKPSGEAFF; j_gene: TRBJ1-1; d_gene: .; v_gene: TRBV2; abundance: .
CDR3nt: TGCGCCAGCAGCCAGGCAGGGGGGACGAGGACCAAAAACATTCAGTACTTC; CDR3aa: CASSQAGGTRTKNIQYF; j_gene: TRBJ2-4; d_gene: .; v_gene: TRBV4-1; abundance: .
CDR3nt: TGTGCCAGCAGCTTAGATGGGGGAACTAGCGGGAGCTCCTACAATGAGCAGTTCTTC; CDR3aa: CASSLDGGTSGSSYNEQFF; j_gene: TRBJ2-1; d_gene: TRBD2; v_gene: TRBV11-3; abundance: few
CDR3nt: TGTGCCAGCAGCCAAACCGGGGGTACTACCTACAATGAGCAGTTCTTC; CDR3aa: CASSQTGGTTYNEQFF; j_gene: TRBJ2-1; d_gene: .; v_gene: TRBV4-2; abundance: .
CDR3nt: TGTGCCTGGAGTTCCCCCCCTTACGAGCAGTACTTC; CDR3aa: CAWSSPPYEQYF; j_gene: TRBJ2-7; d_gene: .; v_gene: TRBV30; abundance: once
CDR3nt: TGTGCCAGCCTGGGGGGAAGTACTGAAGCTTTCTTT; CDR3aa: CASLGGSTEAFF; j_gene: TRBJ1-1; d_gene: .; v_gene: TRBV6-1; abundance: .
CDR3nt: TGTGCCAGCAGGACAGAGACAGATACGCAGTATTTT; CDR3aa: CASRTETDTQYF; j_gene: TRBJ2-3; d_gene: .; v_gene: TRBV6-5; abundance: once
CDR3nt: TGTGCCAGCTCACCCCGACAGGAGTCTGGGGCCAACGTCCTGACTTTC; CDR3aa: CASSPRQESGANVLTF; j_gene: TRBJ2-6; d_gene: .; v_gene: TRBV18; abundance: .
CDR3nt: TGTGCCAGCAGCAGAAGACAGGGTAATTCACCCCTCCACTTT; CDR3aa: CASSRRQGNSPLHF; j_gene: TRBJ1-6; d_gene: TRBD1; v_gene: TRBV7-9; abundance: .
CDR3nt: TGTGCCATCAGTGGGATGCAGGGGACGCTTCCCACTGAAGCTTTCTTT; CDR3aa: CAISGMQGTLPTEAFF; j_gene: TRBJ1-1; d_gene: .; v_gene: TRBV10-3; abundance: once
CDR3nt: TGTGCCAGCAGCTCGGGACTAGCGGGAGGTACCAATGAGCAGTTCTTC; CDR3aa: CASSSGLAGGTNEQFF; j_gene: TRBJ2-1; d_gene: TRBD2; v_gene: TRBV7-7; abundance: .
CDR3nt: TGCGCCAGCAGCCAAGAAGGAGCTAGCAGGGAGACCCAGTACTTC; CDR3aa: CASSQEGASRETQYF; j_gene: TRBJ2-5; d_gene: .; v_gene: TRBV4-1; abundance: few
CDR3nt: TGTGCCAGCAGTTACTCTTTACTAGCGGGCCCCTACGAGCAGTACTTC; CDR3aa: CASSYSLLAGPYEQYF; j_gene: TRBJ2-7; d_gene: TRBD2; v_gene: TRBV6-5; abundance: .
CDR3nt: TGTGCCAGCAGTTACAGGGGGCGGACAGATACGCAGTATTTT; CDR3aa: CASSYRGRTDTQYF; j_gene: TRBJ2-3; d_gene: TRBD1; v_gene: TRBV27; abundance: .
CDR3nt: TGTGCCAGCAGCGTAGACAGTTTATATGGCTACACCTTC; CDR3aa: CASSVDSLYGYTF; j_gene: TRBJ1-2; d_gene: .; v_gene: TRBV7-9; abundance: few
CDR3nt: TGTGCCAGCAGAGCAAGACTGGAGGGTCCGGATACGCAGTATTTT; CDR3aa: CASRARLEGPDTQYF; j_gene: TRBJ2-3; d_gene: .; v_gene: TRBV6-6; abundance: .
CDR3nt: TGTGCCAGCAGGGATTTTAGCGGGGGGCACACCGGGGAGCTGTTTTTT; CDR3aa: CASRDFSGGHTGELFF; j_gene: TRBJ2-2; d_gene: TRBD2; v_gene: TRBV2; abundance: .
CDR3nt: TGTGCCAGCAGCTCCACACAGGGCTTGGGTTATGGCTACACCTTC; CDR3aa: CASSSTQGLGYGYTF; j_gene: TRBJ1-2; d_gene: .; v_gene: TRBV7-9; abundance: .
CDR3nt: TGTGCCAGCAGGTCACGACCGACAGGGCCCACCTACAATGAGCAGTTCTTC; CDR3aa: CASRSRPTGPTYNEQFF; j_gene: TRBJ2-1; d_gene: TRBD1; v_gene: TRBV7-9; abundance: .
CDR3nt: TGTGCCAGTAGTATTATGACAGGCGTGGATGAAAAACTGTTTTTT; CDR3aa: CASSIMTGVDEKLFF; j_gene: TRBJ1-4; d_gene: .; v_gene: TRBV19; abundance: .
CDR3nt: TGTGCCAGCGGCTGGGGACAGGGGTGGACTGAAGCTTTCTTT; CDR3aa: CASGWGQGWTEAFF; j_gene: TRBJ1-1; d_gene: TRBD1; v_gene: TRBV5-6; abundance: .
CDR3nt: TGTGCCAGCAGCGGTACAGGGATGTCTCAGCCCCAGCATTTT; CDR3aa: CASSGTGMSQPQHF; j_gene: TRBJ1-5; d_gene: .; v_gene: TRBV7-8; abundance: .
CDR3nt: TGTGCCAGCAGCCTGGGACTAGCGGGAGTTTACGAGCAGTACTTC; CDR3aa: CASSLGLAGVYEQYF; j_gene: TRBJ2-7; d_gene: TRBD2; v_gene: TRBV28; abundance: few
CDR3nt: TGTGCCAGCAGTACCGGGACTCTTAACACCGGGGAGCTGTTTTTT; CDR3aa: CASSTGTLNTGELFF; j_gene: TRBJ2-2; d_gene: .; v_gene: TRBV7-3; abundance: .
CDR3nt: TGTGCCAGCAGTACGCTTATAACTCTAGTGAACACCGGGGAGCTGTTTTTT; CDR3aa: CASSTLITLVNTGELFF; j_gene: TRBJ2-2; d_gene: .; v_gene: TRBV11-3; abundance: .
CDR3nt: TGCGCCAGCAGCCAACCTGGCGGGGGGGGTACGAGGGAGCAGTTCTTC; CDR3aa: CASSQPGGGGTREQFF; j_gene: TRBJ2-1; d_gene: TRBD2; v_gene: TRBV4-1; abundance: .
CDR3nt: TGCGCCAGCAGCTTGTGGGAGGACAATGAGCAGTTCTTC; CDR3aa: CASSLWEDNEQFF; j_gene: TRBJ2-1; d_gene: .; v_gene: TRBV5-1; abundance: .
CDR3nt: TGTGCCAGCAGCCCCCTCGGGAGGGATCAGCCCCAGCATTTT; CDR3aa: CASSPLGRDQPQHF; j_gene: TRBJ1-5; d_gene: .; v_gene: TRBV7-3; abundance: .
CDR3nt: TGTGCCTGGAGCGCGGTTGCGGGGGAGCTGTTTTTT; CDR3aa: CAWSAVAGELFF; j_gene: TRBJ2-2; d_gene: .; v_gene: TRBV30; abundance: once
CDR3nt: TGTGCCAGCAGTTTGCGGGACAGGGAGACCCAGTACTTC; CDR3aa: CASSLRDRETQYF; j_gene: TRBJ2-5; d_gene: TRBD1; v_gene: TRBV28; abundance: .
CDR3nt: TGTGCCAGCTCACCATTTCAGGGGAAAGCGAACACCATATATTTT; CDR3aa: CASSPFQGKANTIYF; j_gene: TRBJ1-3; d_gene: .; v_gene: TRBV18; abundance: .
CDR3nt: TGTGCCATCAGTCGACAGGGGGCCACAGATACGCAGTATTTT; CDR3aa: CAISRQGATDTQYF; j_gene: TRBJ2-3; d_gene: TRBD1; v_gene: TRBV10-3; abundance: .
CDR3nt: TGCGCCAGCAGCTTGGACGTCTGGGCGGGAGGACAAGAGCAGTACTTC; CDR3aa: CASSLDVWAGGQEQYF; j_gene: TRBJ2-7; d_gene: TRBD2; v_gene: TRBV5-1; abundance: .
CDR3nt: TGTGCCAGCAGCGTCGGACAGGGTAATTCACCCCTCCACTTT; CDR3aa: CASSVGQGNSPLHF; j_gene: TRBJ1-6; d_gene: TRBD1; v_gene: TRBV9; abundance: .
CDR3nt: TGCGCCAGCAGCTTGCGCGGGGACAGCACAGATACGCAGTATTTT; CDR3aa: CASSLRGDSTDTQYF; j_gene: TRBJ2-3; d_gene: .; v_gene: TRBV5-1; abundance: .
CDR3nt: TGTGCCAGCTCAGTGTCCCAGGCGTCGTATGGCTACACCTTC; CDR3aa: CASSVSQASYGYTF; j_gene: TRBJ1-2; d_gene: .; v_gene: TRBV18; abundance: .
CDR3nt: TGTGCCAGCAGCTTAGCAGCGTCTAGCGAAGGAATAGATACGCAGTATTTT; CDR3aa: CASSLAASSEGIDTQYF; j_gene: TRBJ2-3; d_gene: .; v_gene: TRBV7-2; abundance: once
CDR3nt: TGTGCCAGCAGAACCCACATCGATCAGCCCCAGCATTTT; CDR3aa: CASRTHIDQPQHF; j_gene: TRBJ1-5; d_gene: .; v_gene: TRBV28; abundance: once
CDR3nt: TGTGCCAGCAGACCCCCACAGACAGACGAGCAGTACTTC; CDR3aa: CASRPPQTDEQYF; j_gene: TRBJ2-7; d_gene: .; v_gene: TRBV28; abundance: few
CDR3nt: TGTGCCAGCAGTTTCGACAGCAAGCCCTCCTACGAGCAGTACTTC; CDR3aa: CASSFDSKPSYEQYF; j_gene: TRBJ2-7; d_gene: .; v_gene: TRBV28; abundance: once
CDR3nt: TGTGCCAGCAGCTTGGGCGGGAGTGTGACCCAGTACTTC; CDR3aa: CASSLGGSVTQYF; j_gene: TRBJ2-5; d_gene: TRBD2; v_gene: TRBV7-9; abundance: .